The 27 T cell receptor beta chains in this list originate from one sample, sequenced in a study of blood T cell repertoires in COVID-19. Assay used: immunoSEQ multiplex PCR; TCRdb lists only in-frame clones, some missing. The sample lists more than 130,000 clones; about nine tenths were seen once. What was sequenced was peripheral blood. The receptors here all came from a man aged 45-65 years with active or convalescent COVID-19.

The V and J genes are TRBV5-6 and TRBJ2-2; D call uncertain. Germline assignment: CDR1 SGHDT and CDR2 YYEEEE. The CDR3 totals 11 residues. With 7 bases removed from V and 7 bases from J, the gap between germline ends came to 8 bases. In DNA, the CDR3 is TGTGCCAGCTCCTCGTACGGGGAGCTGTTTTTT. Its translation is CASSSYGELFF.

In its sample, this clone was seen a few times. The genes are TRBV24-1 and TRBJ1-1; TRBD1 matches 11 bases. The length of the CDR3 is 16 residues. Germline CDR1 reads KGHDR; CDR2 reads SFDVKD. With V trimmed by 0 bases and J by 5 bases, 4 bases remained unmatched. CDR3 in amino acids: CATSDLQGTGGTEAFF. CDR3 coding DNA: TGTGCCACCAGTGATTTGCAAGGGACAGGGGGGACTGAAGCTTTCTTT.

The chain joins TRBV27 to TRBJ1-5; no clear D. Trimming cost V 6 bases and J 2 bases, with 5 bases left between them. CDR1 is MNHEY, CDR2 SMNVEV, per germline (reference sequence). There are 12 residues in the CDR3. This chain's CDR3 is CASRGGNQPQHF. DNA for the CDR3: TGTGCCAGCAGGGGAGGCAATCAGCCCCAGCATTTT.

This sequence joins TRBV2 and TRBJ2-3; D not certain. Trimming removed 10 bases from V and 1 base from J, with 9 bases in between. CDR1 and CDR2 from the germline V gene are SNHLY and FYNNEI. CDR3 length: 12 residues. The CDR3 DNA sequence: TGTGCCACTAGTCGGGGCACAGATACGCAGTATTTT. Protein: CATSRGTDTQYF.

J is TRBJ1-1 and V is TRBV6-5; no firm D call. In germline, CDR1 is MNHEY, CDR2 SVGAGI. The CDR3 has 13 amino acids. Trimming removed 2 bases at V and 1 base at J, with 5 bases between. CDR3 sequence: CASSYLRNTEAFF. DNA for the CDR3: TGTGCCAGCAGTTACCTCAGGAACACTGAAGCTTTCTTT.

This chain links TRBV2 with TRBJ2-1, with 8 bases aligning to TRBD2. Germline assignment: CDR1 SNHLY and CDR2 FYNNEI. J lost 6 bases, V lost 9 bases, and 7 bases had no gene match. The CDR3 covers 13 residues. The CDR3 loop reads CASGREGPNEQFF. The CDR3 nucleotides read TGTGCCAGTGGCCGGGAGGGTCCCAATGAGCAGTTCTTC. The full variable domain, with the rest looked up from reference TRBV2 and TRBJ2-1, is EPEVTQTPSHQVTQMGQEVILRCVPISNHLYFYWYRQILGQKVEFLVSFYNNEISEKSEIFDDQFSVERPDGSNFTLKIRSTKLEDSAMYFCASGREGPNEQFFGPGTRLTVL.

The chain carries TRBV27 and TRBJ1-2; 7 bases are shared with TRBD1. The length of the CDR3 is 14 residues. Germline lookup yields CDR1 MNHEY and CDR2 SMNVEV (reference sequence). The V and J ends lost 5 bases and 7 bases, in that order; junction bases with no gene match: 10. Here the CDR3 DNA reads TGTGCCAGCAGTCCTGACAACAGGGGAGCTGGCTACACCTTC. Translated: CASSPDNRGAGYTF.

V is TRBV11-2 and J is TRBJ2-5, with unresolved D. V gave up 1 base and J gave up 13 bases, with 10 bases separating them. Germline lookup yields CDR1 SGHAT and CDR2 FQNNGV. This CDR3 contains 11 residues. DNA of the CDR3: TGTGCCAGCAGCTTAGGCCTTCTAATGTACTTC. It is translated as CASSLGLLMYF.

The rearrangement joins TRBV5-1 to TRBJ2-5; 9 nucleotides align to TRBD1. The germline V gene has CDR1 SGHRS and CDR2 YFSETQ. The V and J ends lost 6 bases and 4 bases, in that order; junction bases with no gene match: 13. The CDR3 is 16 amino acids. CDR3 protein: CASIMAPGQGGETQYF. CDR3 in DNA: TGCGCCAGCATCATGGCCCCGGGACAGGGAGGAGAGACCCAGTACTTC. Full variable domain (outside the CDR3, taken from reference TRBV5-1 and TRBJ2-5): KAGVTQTPRYLIKTRGQQVTLSCSPISGHRSVSWYQQTPGQGLQFLFEYFSETQRNKGNFPGRFSGRQFSNSRSEMNVSTLELGDSALYLCASIMAPGQGGETQYFGPGTRLLVL.

The V call is TRBV28, the J call TRBJ1-2; D not resolved. V was cut by 5 bases and J by 2 bases, with 18 bases left in between. The length of the CDR3 is 16 residues. In germline, CDR1 is MDHEN, CDR2 SYDVKM. CDR3 in amino acids: CASSPTFGNGNYGYTF. The CDR3, as DNA: TGTGCCAGCAGTCCAACTTTTGGAAACGGGAACTATGGCTACACCTTC.

The chain carries TRBV7-9 and TRBJ2-7, with TRBD1 identical over 11 bases. J gave up 1 base and V 4 bases, and 6 bases lay outside the gene matches. This CDR3 is built from 16 residues. The germline CDR1 and CDR2 sequences are SEHNR and FQNEAQ (reference sequence). The CDR3 region is CASSSTDRGPSYEQYF. CDR3 sequence (DNA): TGTGCCAGCAGCTCGACGGACAGGGGGCCTTCCTACGAGCAGTACTTC.

This chain connects TRBV10-3 to TRBJ1-4; possibly TRBD1 for D (6 bases). Germline V gives CDR1 ENHRY, CDR2 SYGVKD. CDR3 length: 14 residues. Trimming left V 5 bases short and J 3 bases short, with 10 bases between. The CDR3 nucleotides are TGTGCCATCAGTAGGGGGGGGGCTAATGAAAAACTGTTTTTT. Translation: CAISRGGANEKLFF.

This clone was seen just once. The chain joins TRBV7-9 to TRBJ2-7; D is possibly TRBD1 (6 bases). The germline V gene has CDR1 SEHNR and CDR2 FQNEAQ (reference sequence). V lost 5 bases and J lost 4, with 12 bases in between. The length of the CDR3 is 13 residues. CDR3 sequence (DNA): TGTGCCAGCAGCCTAAGGACAGAATACGAGCAGTACTTC. Residues: CASSLRTEYEQYF.

CDR3 region: CASSPLRIAGRRYEQYF. Written as DNA, the CDR3 is TGTGCCAGCAGTCCCCTGCGGATAGCGGGGCGACGCTACGAGCAGTACTTC. The rearrangement links TRBV28 to TRBJ2-7; 8 nucleotides align to TRBD2. From germline, CDR1 is MDHEN and CDR2 SYDVKM. The CDR3 is 17 residues long. V shed 5 bases and J 3 bases; nucleotides not matched to a gene: 15.

The CDR3 spells CASSLNGGANTGELFF. As DNA, the CDR3 is TGTGCCAGCAGCTTAAATGGGGGGGCTAACACCGGGGAGCTGTTTTTT. The V gene is TRBV7-2, the J gene TRBJ2-2, with D maybe TRBD2 (7 bases). This CDR3 comprises 16 residues. Per germline, CDR1 SGHTA and CDR2 FQGNSA. V lost 2 bases and J 2 bases, leaving 12 bases between the germline ends.

This clone has only one observation. This sequence joins TRBV19 and TRBJ1-3; 8 bases are a match to TRBD1. V shed 3 bases, J shed 0 bases, and the junction held 4 bases outside the gene matches. This CDR3 spans 16 amino acids. The germline V gene has CDR1 LNHDA and CDR2 SQIVND (reference sequence). The CDR3 region is CASSIRTGSSGNTIYF. The CDR3 DNA sequence: TGTGCCAGTAGTATCCGGACAGGGAGCTCTGGAAACACCATATATTTT.

This clone was picked up a small number of times. V usage is TRBV2 and J usage is TRBJ1-2; weak D call: TRBD1 (5 bases). The ends were cut back, 4 bases at V and 2 bases at J, with 8 bases in the middle. In germline, CDR1 is SNHLY, CDR2 FYNNEI. This CDR3 comprises 13 residues. CDR3 nucleotide sequence: TGTGCCAGCAGTGCGGACAAAAACTATGGCTACACCTTC. Translation gives CASSADKNYGYTF.

J is TRBJ2-7 and V is TRBV6-5, with 9 bases identical to TRBD2. Looked up from germline, CDR1 is MNHEY and CDR2 is SVGAGI. This CDR3 is 14 amino acids long. The V and J ends lost 5 bases and 2 bases, in that order; junction bases with no gene match: 4. The CDR3 spells CASSNSGSAYEQYF. The CDR3 DNA is TGTGCCAGCAGTAATAGCGGGAGCGCCTACGAGCAGTACTTC.

This rearrangement joins TRBV4-1 to TRBJ1-4, with 11 nucleotides matching TRBD1. The CDR3 totals 14 residues. The V segment lost 4 bases and the J segment 5 bases; nucleotides outside the gene matches: 0. Germline V gene sequence: CDR1 MGHRA, CDR2 YSYEKL. DNA for the CDR3: TGCGCCAGCAGCCGGGACAGGGGGAATGAAAAACTGTTTTTT. Amino acid sequence: CASSRDRGNEKLFF.

V and J are TRBV7-8 and TRBJ1-4, with D maybe TRBD1 (5 bases). Germline lookup yields CDR1 SGHVS and CDR2 FQNEAQ. The CDR3 spans 12 residues. V lost 2 bases, J lost 11 bases, and 9 bases lay in between. CDR3 bases: TGTGCCAGCAGCTTACCGGGGGAGAAACTGTTTTTT. Its translation: CASSLPGEKLFF.

In DNA form, the CDR3 reads TGCGCCAGCAGCCAAGCCGGAAAACTGTTTTTT. It yields the protein CASSQAGKLFF. The V call is TRBV4-3, the J call TRBJ1-4; D is uncertain. The CDR3 totals 11 residues. Germline V gene data show CDR1 as LGHNA and CDR2 as YSLEER. Trimming left V 1 base short and J 10 bases short, with 4 bases between.

J is TRBJ2-7 and V is TRBV3-1 (or the pseudogene TRBV3-2); 14 bases are a match to TRBD2. CDR1 LGHDT and CDR2 YNNKEL come from the germline V gene (reference sequence). The CDR3 runs to 18 residues. V lost 1 base, J lost 5 bases, and 10 bases stayed unmatched. CDR3 sequence: CASSQVTGTSGSNHEQYF. In DNA, the CDR3 is TGTGCCAGCAGCCAAGTGACCGGGACTAGCGGGAGTAACCACGAGCAGTACTTC.

The CDR3 protein is CASSVSGSSSYNEQFF. The CDR3 bases are TGTGCCAGCAGCGTGAGCGGGAGTAGCTCCTACAATGAGCAGTTCTTC. J is TRBJ2-1 and V is TRBV9; 8 bases agree with TRBD2. This CDR3 contains 16 residues. Germline V gene sequence: CDR1 SGDLS, CDR2 YYNGEE. The ends lost 2 bases at V and 0 bases at J; junction bases unmatched: 4.

This clone was observed a few times. The V gene is TRBV10-3, the J gene TRBJ1-5, with D possibly matching TRBD1 (6 bases). This CDR3 region has 16 residues. Trimming cost V 3 bases and J 6 bases, with 18 bases left between them. Per the germline V gene, CDR1 is ENHRY and CDR2 is SYGVKD. CDR3 nucleotide sequence: TGTGCCATCAGTGACGGCGGGGGGCCTCTGAGTCAGCCCCAGCATTTT. Translation gives CAISDGGGPLSQPQHF.

The chain has TRBV9 and TRBJ1-1, with 8 nucleotides matching TRBD1. V lost 0 bases, J lost 10 bases, and 2 bases stayed unmatched. Germline CDR1 is SGDLS and CDR2 is YYNGEE. This CDR3 contains 12 residues. In DNA form, the CDR3 reads TGTGCCAGCAGCGTAGTACAGGGGGTAGCTTTCTTT. Encoded protein: CASSVVQGVAFF.

This rearrangement joins TRBV28 to TRBJ2-1; 12 nucleotides line up with TRBD2. V dropped 4 bases and J dropped 4; count of bases not matched to a gene: 5. CDR1 is MDHEN, CDR2 SYDVKM, per germline. This CDR3 contains 16 residues. The DNA of the CDR3 is TGTGCCAGCAGTTCCCGGACTAGCGGGGCATACAATGAGCAGTTCTTC. Translating gives CASSSRTSGAYNEQFF.

This chain joins TRBV28 and TRBJ1-3; weak D call: TRBD1 (6 bases). V lost 0 bases, J lost 0 bases, and 9 bases lay in between. The CDR3 spans 16 residues. Germline CDR1 is MDHEN and CDR2 is SYDVKM. CDR3 protein: CASSLWVRGSGNTIYF. The CDR3 region has the DNA TGTGCCAGCAGTTTATGGGTCAGGGGCTCTGGAAACACCATATATTTT.